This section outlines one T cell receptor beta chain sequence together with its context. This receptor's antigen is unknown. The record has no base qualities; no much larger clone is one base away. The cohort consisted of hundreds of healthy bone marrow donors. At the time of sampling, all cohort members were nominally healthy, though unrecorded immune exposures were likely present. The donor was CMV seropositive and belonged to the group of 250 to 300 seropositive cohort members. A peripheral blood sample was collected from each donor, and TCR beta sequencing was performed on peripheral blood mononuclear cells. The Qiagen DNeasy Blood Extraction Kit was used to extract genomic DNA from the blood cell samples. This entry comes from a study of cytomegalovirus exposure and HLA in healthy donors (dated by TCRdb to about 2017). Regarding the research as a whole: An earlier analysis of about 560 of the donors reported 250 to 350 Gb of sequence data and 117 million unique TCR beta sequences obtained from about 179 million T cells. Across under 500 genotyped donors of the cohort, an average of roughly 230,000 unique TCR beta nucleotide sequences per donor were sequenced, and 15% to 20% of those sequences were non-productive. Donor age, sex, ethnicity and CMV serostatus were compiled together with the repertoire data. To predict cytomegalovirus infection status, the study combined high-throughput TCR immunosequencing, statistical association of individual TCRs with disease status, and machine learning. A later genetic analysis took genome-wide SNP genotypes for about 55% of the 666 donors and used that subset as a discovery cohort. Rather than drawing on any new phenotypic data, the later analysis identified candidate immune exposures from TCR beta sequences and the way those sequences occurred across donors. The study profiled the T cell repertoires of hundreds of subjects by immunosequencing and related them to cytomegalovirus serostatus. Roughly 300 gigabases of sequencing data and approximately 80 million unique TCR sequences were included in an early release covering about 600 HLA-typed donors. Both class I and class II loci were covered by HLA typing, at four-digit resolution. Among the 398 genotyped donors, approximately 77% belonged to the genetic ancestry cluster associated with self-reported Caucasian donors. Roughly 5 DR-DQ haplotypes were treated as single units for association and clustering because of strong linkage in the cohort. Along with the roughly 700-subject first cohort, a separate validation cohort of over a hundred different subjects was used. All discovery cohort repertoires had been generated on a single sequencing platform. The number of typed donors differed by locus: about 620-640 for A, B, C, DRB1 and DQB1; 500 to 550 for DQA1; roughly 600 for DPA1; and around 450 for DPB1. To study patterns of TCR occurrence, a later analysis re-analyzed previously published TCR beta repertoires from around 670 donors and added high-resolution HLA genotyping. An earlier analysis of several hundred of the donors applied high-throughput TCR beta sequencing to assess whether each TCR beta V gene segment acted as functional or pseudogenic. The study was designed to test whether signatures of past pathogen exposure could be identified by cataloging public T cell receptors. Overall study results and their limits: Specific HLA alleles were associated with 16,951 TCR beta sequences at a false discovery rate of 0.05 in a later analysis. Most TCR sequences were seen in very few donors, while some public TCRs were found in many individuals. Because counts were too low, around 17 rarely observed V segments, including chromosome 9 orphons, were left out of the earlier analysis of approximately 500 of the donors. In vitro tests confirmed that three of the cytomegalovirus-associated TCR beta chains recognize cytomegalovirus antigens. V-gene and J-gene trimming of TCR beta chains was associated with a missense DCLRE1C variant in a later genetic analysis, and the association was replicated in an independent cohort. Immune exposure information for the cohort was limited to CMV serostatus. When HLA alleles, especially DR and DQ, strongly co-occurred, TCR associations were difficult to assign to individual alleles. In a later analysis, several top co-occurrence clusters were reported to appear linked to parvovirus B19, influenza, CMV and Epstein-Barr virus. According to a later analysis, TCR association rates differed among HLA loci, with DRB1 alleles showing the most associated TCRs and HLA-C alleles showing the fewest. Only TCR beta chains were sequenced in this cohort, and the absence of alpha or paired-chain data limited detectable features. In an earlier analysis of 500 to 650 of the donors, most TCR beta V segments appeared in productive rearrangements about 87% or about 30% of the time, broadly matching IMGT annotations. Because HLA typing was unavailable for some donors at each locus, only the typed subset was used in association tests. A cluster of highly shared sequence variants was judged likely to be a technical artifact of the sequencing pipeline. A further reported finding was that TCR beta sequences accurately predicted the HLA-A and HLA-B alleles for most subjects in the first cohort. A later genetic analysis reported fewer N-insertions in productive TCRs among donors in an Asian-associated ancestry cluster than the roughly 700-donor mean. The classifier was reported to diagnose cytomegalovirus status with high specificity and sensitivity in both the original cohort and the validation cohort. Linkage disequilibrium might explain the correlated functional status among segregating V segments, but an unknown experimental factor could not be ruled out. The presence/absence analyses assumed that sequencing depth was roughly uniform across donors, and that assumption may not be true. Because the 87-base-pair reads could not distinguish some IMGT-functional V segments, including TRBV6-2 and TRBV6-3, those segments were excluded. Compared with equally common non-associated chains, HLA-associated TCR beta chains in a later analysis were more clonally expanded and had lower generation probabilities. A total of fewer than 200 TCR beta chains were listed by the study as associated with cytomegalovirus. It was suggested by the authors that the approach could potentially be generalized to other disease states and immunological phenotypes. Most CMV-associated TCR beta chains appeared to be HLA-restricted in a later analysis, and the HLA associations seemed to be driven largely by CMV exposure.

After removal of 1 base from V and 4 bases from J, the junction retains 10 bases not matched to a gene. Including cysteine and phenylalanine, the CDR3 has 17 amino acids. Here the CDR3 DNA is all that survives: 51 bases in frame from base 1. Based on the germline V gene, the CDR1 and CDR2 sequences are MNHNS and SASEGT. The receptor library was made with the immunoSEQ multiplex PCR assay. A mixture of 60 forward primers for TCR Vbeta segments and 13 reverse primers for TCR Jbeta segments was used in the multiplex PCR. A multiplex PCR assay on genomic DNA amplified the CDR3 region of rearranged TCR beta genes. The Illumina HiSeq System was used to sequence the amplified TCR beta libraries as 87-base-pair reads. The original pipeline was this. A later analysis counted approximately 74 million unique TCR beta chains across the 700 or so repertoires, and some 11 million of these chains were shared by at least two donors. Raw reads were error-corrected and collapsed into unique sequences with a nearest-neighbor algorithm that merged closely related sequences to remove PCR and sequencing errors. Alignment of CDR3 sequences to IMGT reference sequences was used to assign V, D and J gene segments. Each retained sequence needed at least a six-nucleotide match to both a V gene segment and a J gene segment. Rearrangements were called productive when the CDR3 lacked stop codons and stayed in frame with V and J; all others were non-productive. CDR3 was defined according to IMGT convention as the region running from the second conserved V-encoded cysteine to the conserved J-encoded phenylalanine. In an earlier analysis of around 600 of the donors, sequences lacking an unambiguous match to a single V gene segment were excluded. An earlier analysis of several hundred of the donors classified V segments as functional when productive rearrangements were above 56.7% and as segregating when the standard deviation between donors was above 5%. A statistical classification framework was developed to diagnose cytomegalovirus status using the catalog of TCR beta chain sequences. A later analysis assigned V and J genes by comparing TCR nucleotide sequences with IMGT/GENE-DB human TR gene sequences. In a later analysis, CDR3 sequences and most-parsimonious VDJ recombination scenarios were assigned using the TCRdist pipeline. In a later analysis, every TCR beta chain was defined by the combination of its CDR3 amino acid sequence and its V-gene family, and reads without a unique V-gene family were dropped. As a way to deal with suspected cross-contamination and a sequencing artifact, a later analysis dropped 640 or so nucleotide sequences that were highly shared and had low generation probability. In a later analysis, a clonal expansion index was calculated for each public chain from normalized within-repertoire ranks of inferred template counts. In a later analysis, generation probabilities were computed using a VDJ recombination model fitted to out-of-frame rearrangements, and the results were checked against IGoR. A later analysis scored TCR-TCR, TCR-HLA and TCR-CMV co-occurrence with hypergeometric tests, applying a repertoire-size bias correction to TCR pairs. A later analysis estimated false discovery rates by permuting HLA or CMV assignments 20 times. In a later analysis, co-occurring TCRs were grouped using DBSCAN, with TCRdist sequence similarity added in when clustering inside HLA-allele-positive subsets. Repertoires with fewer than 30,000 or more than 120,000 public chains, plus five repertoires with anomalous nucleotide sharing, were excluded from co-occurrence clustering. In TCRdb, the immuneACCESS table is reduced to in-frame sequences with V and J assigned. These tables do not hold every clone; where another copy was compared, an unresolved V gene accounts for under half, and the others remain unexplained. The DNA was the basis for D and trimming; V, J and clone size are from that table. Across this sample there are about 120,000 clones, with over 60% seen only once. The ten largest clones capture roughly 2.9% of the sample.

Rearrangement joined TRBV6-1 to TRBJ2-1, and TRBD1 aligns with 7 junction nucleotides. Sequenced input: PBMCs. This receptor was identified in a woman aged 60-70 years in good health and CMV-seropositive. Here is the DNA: TGTGCCAGCAGTGAAGTTCACGGGACAGATATTTACAATGAGCAGTTCTTC. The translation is CASSEVHGTDIYNEQFF.